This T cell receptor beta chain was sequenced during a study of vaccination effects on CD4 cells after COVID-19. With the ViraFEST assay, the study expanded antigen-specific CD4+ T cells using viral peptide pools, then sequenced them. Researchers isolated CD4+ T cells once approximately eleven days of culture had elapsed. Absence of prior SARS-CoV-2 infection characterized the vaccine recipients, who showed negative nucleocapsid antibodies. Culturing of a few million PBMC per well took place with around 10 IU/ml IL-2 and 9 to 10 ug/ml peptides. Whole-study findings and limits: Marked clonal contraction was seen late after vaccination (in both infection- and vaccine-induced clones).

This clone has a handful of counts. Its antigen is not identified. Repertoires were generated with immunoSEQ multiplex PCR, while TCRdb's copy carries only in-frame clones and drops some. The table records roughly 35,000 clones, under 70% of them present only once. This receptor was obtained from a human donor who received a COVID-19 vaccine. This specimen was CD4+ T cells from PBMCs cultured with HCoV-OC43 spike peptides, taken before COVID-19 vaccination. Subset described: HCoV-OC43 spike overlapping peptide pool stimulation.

CDR3 in DNA: TGTGCCAGCAGCTCGCTGACAGGGAACGAGCAGTACTTC. Amino acids: CASSSLTGNEQYF. This chain links TRBV9 with TRBJ2-7; 7 positions match TRBD1. The germline CDR1 and CDR2 sequences are SGDLS and YYNGEE. The CDR3 runs 13 residues. V lost 4 bases and J lost 5; bases outside the gene matches: 6.